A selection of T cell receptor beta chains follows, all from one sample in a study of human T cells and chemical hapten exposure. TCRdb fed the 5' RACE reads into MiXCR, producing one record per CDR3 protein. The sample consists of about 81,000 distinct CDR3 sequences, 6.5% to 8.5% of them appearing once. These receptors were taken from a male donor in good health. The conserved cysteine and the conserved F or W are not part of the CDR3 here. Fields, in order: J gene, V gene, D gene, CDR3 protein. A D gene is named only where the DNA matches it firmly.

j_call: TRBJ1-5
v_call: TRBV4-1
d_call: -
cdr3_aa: ASSQDLVLGQPQH

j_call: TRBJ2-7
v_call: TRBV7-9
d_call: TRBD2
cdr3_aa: ASSSSSGGPAGEQY

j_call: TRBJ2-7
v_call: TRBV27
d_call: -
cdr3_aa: ASSTAGEQY

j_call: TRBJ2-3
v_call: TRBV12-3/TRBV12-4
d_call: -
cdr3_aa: ASSLGPRTDTQY

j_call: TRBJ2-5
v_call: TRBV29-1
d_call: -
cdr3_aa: SVEPGYQETQY

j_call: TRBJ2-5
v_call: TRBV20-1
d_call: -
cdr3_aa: SARGIRAGETQY

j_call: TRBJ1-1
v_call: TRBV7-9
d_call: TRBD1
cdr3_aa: ASRGGLTEAF

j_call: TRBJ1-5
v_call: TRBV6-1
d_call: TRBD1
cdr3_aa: ASSERGQYHQPQH

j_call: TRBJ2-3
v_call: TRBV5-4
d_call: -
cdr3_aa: ASSLRGGTDTQY

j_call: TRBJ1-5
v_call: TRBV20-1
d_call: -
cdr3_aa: SVKGQGLGQPQH

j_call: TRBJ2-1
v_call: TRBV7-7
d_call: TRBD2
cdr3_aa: ASSPGTSGPKQF

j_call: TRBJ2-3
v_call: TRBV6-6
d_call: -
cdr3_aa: ASSYSSPAADTQY

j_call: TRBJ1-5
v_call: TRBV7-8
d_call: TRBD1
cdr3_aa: ASSLYPAEGASNQPQH

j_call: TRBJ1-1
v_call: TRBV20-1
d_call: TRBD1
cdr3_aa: SASGQGAEAF

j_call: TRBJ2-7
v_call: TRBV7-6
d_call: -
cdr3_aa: ASSLAGTEQY

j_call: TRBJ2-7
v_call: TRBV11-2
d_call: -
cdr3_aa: ASSYQGPSYEQY

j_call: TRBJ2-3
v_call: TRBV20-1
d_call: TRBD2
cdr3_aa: SALDSSGSTDTQY

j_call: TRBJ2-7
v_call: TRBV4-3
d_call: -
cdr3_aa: ASSQDLSRGRVREQY

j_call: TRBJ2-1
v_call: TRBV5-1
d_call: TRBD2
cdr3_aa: ASSSLAGSSYNEQF

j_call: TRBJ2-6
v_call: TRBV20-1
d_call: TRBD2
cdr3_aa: SARDTGGRAGANVLT

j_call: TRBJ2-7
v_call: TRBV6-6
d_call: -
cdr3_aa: ASSYLLEGSFDEQY

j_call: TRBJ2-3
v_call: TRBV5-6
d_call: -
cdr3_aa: ASSLLMGITDTQY

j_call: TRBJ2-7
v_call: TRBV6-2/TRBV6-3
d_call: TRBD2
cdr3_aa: ASSYSSGGAREQY

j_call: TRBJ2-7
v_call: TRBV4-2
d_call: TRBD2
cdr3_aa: ASSQAYWTSGGAYEQY

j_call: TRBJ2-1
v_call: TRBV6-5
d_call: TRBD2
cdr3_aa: ASSRPGLAGVSNEQF

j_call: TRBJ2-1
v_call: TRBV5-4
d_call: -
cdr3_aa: AILAYNEQF

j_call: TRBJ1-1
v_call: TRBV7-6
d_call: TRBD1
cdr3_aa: ASSTPGGSRAF

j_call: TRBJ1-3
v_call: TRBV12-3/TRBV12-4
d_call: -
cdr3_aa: ASIQNGMGSGNTIY

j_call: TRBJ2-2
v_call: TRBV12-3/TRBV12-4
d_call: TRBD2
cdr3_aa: ASSQTSGGGTGELF

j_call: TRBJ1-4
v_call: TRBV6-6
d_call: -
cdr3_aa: ASSYQGGVFEKLF

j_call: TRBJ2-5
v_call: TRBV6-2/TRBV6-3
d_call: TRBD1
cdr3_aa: ASSYGQAAVGLETQY

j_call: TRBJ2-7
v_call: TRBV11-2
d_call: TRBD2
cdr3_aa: ASSRRLAREQY

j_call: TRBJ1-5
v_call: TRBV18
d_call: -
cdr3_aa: ASSATGIYQPQH

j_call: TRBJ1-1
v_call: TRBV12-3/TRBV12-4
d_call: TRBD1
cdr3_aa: ASRPGQRGFTEAF

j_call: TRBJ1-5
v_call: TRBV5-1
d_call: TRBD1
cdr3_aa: ASSPGGPQPQH

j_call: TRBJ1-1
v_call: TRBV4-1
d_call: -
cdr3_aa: ASSQEGQTNTEAF

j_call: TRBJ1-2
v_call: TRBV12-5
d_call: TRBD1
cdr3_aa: ASGLPGTGGTDGYGYT

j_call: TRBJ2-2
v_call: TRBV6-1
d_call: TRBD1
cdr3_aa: ASRRTGAWTGELF

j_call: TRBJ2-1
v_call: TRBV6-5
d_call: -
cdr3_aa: ASSYSGPGSYNEQF

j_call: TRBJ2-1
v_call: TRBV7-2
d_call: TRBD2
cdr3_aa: ASSSSSGGAYNEQF

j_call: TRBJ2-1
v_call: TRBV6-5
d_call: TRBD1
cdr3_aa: ASRGVGSGQDNEQF

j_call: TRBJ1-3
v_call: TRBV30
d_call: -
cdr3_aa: AWKGGVWSASSGNTIY